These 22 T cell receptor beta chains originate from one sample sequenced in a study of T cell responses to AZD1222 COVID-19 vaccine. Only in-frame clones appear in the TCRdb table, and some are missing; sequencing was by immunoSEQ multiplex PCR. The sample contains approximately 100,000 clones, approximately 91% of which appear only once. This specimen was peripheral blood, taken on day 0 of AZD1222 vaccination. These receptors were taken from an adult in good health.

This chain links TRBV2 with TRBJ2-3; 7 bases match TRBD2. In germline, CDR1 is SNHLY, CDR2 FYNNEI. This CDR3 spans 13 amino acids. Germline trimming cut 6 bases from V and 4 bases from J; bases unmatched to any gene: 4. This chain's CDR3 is CASRREYSDTQYF. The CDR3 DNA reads TGTGCCAGCAGGCGGGAGTATTCAGATACGCAGTATTTT.

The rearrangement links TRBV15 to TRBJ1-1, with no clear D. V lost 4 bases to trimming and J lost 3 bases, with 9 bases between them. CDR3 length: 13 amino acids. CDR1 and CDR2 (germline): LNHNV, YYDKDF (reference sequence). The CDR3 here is CATSTQDDTEAFF. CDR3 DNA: TGTGCCACCAGCACCCAGGACGACACTGAAGCTTTCTTT.

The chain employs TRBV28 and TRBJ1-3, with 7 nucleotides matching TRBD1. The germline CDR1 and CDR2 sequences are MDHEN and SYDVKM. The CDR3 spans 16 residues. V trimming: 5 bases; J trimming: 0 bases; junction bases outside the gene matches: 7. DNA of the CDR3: TGTGCCAGCAGTGGGGGACAGACCAACTCTGGAAACACCATATATTTT. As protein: CASSGGQTNSGNTIYF.

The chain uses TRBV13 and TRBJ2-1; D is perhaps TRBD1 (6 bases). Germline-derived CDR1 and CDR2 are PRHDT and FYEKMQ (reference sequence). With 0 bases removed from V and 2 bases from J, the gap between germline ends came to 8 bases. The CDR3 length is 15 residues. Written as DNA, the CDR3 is TGTGCCAGCAGCTTAGGAGGGACACCCTACAATGAGCAGTTCTTC. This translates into CASSLGGTPYNEQFF.

This chain's CDR3 is CASSLGLGGDQETQYF. CDR3 bases: TGTGCCAGCAGTCTGGGTTTAGGGGGGGACCAAGAGACCCAGTACTTC. V and J are TRBV11-2 and TRBJ2-5, with a tentative D call TRBD2 (7 bases). V was clipped by 6 bases and J by 0 bases, with 17 bases between them. The CDR3 covers 16 residues. Germline CDR1 SGHAT, CDR2 FQNNGV.

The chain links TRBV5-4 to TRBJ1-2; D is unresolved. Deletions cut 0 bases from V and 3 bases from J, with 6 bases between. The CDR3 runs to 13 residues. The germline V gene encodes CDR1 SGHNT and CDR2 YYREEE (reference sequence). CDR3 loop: CASSLDTDYGYTF. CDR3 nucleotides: TGTGCCAGCAGCTTGGACACAGACTATGGCTACACCTTC. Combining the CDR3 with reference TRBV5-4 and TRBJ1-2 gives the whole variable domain ETGVTQSPTHLIKTRGQQVTLRCSSQSGHNTVSWYQQALGQGPQFIFQYYREEENGRGNFPPRFSGLQFPNYSSELNVNALELDDSALYLCASSLDTDYGYTFGSGTRLTVV.

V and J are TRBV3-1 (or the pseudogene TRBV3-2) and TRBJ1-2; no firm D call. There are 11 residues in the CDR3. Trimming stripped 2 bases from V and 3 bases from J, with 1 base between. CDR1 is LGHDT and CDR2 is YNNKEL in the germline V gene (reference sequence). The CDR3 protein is CASSQYYGYTF. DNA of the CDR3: TGTGCCAGCAGCCAATACTATGGCTACACCTTC.

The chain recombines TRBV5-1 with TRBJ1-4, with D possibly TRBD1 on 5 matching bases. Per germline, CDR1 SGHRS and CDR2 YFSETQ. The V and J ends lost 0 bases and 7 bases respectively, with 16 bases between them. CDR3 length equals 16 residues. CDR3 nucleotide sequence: TGCGCCAGCAGCTTGGGAGGGGTGGAAGGTATTGAAAAACTGTTTTTT. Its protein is CASSLGGVEGIEKLFF. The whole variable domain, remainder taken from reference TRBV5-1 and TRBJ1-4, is KAGVTQTPRYLIKTRGQQVTLSCSPISGHRSVSWYQQTPGQGLQFLFEYFSETQRNKGNFPGRFSGRQFSNSRSEMNVSTLELGDSALYLCASSLGGVEGIEKLFFGSGTQLSVL.

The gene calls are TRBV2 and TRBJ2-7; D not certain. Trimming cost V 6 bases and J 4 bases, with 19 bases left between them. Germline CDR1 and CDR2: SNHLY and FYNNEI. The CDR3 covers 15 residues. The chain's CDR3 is CASRPSVRARYEQYF. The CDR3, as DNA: TGTGCCAGCAGACCGTCGGTTAGGGCTCGGTACGAGCAGTACTTC.

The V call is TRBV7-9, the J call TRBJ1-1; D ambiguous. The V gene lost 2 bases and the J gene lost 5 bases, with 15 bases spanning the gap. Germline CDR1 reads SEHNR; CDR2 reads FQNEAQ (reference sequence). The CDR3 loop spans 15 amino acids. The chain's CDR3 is CASSLTQVLGTEAFF. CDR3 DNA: TGTGCCAGCAGCTTAACCCAGGTATTGGGGACTGAAGCTTTCTTT.

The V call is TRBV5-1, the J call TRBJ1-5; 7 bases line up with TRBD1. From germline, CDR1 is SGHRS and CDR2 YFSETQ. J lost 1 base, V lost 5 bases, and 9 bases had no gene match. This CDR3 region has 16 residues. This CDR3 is CASSQGQLGSNQPQHF. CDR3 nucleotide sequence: TGCGCCAGCAGTCAGGGACAGCTGGGGAGCAATCAGCCCCAGCATTTT.

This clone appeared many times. The CDR3 DNA sequence: TGTGCCAGCAGCCGAGCGGCGGGACCGAACTATGGCTACACCTTC. Protein sequence: CASSRAAGPNYGYTF. J is TRBJ1-2 and V is TRBV5-4; a possible D gene is TRBD1 (5 bases). The CDR3 spans 15 residues. In germline, CDR1 is SGHNT, CDR2 YYREEE (reference sequence). Trimming shortened V by 4 bases and J by 2 bases, and 15 bases separated the two germline ends.

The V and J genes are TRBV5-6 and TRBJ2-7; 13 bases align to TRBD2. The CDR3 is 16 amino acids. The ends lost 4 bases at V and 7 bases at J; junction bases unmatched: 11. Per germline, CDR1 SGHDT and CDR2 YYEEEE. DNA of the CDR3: TGTGCCAGCAGCCCCGGCGGACTAGCGGGAGTTGGAGAGCAGTACTTC. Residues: CASSPGGLAGVGEQYF. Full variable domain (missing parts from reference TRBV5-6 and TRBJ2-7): DAGVTQSPTHLIKTRGQQVTLRCSPKSGHDTVSWYQQALGQGPQFIFQYYEEEERQRGNFPDRFSGHQFPNYSSELNVNALLLGDSALYLCASSPGGLAGVGEQYFGPGTRLTVT.

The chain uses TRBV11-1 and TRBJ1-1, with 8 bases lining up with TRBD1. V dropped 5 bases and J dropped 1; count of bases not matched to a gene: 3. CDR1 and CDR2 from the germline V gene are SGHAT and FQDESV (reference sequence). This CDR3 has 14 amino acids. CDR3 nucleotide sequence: TGTGCCAGCAGCAGACAGGGGTGGAACACTGAAGCTTTCTTT. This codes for CASSRQGWNTEAFF.

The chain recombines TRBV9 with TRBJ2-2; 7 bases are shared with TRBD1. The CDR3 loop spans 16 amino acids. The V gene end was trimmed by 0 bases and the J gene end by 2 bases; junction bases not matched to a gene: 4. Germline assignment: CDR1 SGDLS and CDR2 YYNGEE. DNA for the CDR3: TGTGCCAGCAGCGTAGGAGGACAGGCTAACACCGGGGAGCTGTTTTTT. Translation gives CASSVGGQANTGELFF.

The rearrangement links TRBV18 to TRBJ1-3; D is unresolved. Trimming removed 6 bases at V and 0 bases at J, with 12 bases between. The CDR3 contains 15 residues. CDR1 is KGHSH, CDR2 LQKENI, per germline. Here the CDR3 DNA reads TGTGCCAGCTCTTGGGCAGCAAGCTCTGGAAACACCATATATTTT. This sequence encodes CASSWAASSGNTIYF. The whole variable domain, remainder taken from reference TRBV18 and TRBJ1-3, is NAGVMQNPRHLVRRRGQEARLRCSPMKGHSHVYWYRQLPEEGLKFMVYLQKENIIDESGMPKERFSAEFPKEGPSILRIQQVVRGDSAAYFCASSWAASSGNTIYFGEGSWLTVV.

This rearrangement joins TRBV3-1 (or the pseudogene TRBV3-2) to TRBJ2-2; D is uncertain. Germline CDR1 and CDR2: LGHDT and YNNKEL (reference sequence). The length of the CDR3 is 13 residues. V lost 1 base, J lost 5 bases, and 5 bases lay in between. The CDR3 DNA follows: TGTGCCAGCAGCCAAGGACATACCGGGGAGCTGTTTTTT. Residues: CASSQGHTGELFF.

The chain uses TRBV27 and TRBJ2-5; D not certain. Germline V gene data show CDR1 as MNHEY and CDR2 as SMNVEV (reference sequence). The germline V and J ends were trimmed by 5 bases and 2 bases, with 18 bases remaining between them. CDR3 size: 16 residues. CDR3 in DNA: TGTGCCAGCAGTCGTAAACCGCCCGGATATCAAGAGACCCAGTACTTC. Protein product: CASSRKPPGYQETQYF.

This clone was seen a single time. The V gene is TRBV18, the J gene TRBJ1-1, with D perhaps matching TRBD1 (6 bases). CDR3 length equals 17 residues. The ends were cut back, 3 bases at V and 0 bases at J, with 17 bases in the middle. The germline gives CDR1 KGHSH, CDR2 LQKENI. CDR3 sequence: CASSPQDSHALNTEAFF. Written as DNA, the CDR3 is TGTGCCAGCTCACCCCAGGACAGCCACGCATTGAACACTGAAGCTTTCTTT.

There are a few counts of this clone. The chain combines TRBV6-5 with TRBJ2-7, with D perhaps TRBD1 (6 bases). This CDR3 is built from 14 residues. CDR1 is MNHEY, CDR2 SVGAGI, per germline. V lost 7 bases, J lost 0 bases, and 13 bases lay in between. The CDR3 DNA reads TGTGCCAGCAAGGACAGTTGGAGCTCCTACGAGCAGTACTTC. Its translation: CASKDSWSSYEQYF.

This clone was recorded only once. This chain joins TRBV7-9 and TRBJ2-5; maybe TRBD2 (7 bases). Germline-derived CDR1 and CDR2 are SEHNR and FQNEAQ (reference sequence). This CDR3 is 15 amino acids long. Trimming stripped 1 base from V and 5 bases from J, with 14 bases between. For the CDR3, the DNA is TGTGCCAGCAGCTTAGGCGGGGGCACTCGGGAGACCCAGTACTTC. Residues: CASSLGGGTRETQYF.

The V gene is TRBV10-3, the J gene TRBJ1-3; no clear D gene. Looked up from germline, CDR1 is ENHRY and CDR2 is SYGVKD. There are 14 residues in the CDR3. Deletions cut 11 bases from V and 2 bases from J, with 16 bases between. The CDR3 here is CAHGEEKTGNTIYF. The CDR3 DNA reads TGTGCCCACGGGGAGGAAAAGACTGGAAACACCATATATTTT.